This TCR beta chain was profiled in a study of blood T cell repertoires in COVID-19. Remarks on this clone: A junction boundary mismatches the germline segment, possibly from a read error.

The repertoire was sequenced with immunoSEQ multiplex PCR; TCRdb's copy has only in-frame clones and lacks some. The table has 150,000 or so clones, 70% to 90% seen once. In germline, CDR1 is GTSNPN, CDR2 SVGIG (reference sequence). The CDR3 covers 12 residues. Sequences were obtained from peripheral blood. The chain carries TRBV30 and TRBJ1-2; D possibly corresponds to TRBD1 (5 bases). The TCR sequence derives from a man aged 18 to 35 with acute or convalescent COVID-19. The DNA of the CDR3 is TGTGCCTGGAGTGTAGTAGGGGCCCTTCTTCCCTTC. Amino acid sequence: CAWSVVGALLPF.